The following is a TCR beta chain sequence with its context. Its antigen is not identified. This entry comes from a study of cytomegalovirus exposure and HLA in healthy donors. As for the study in general: In terms of ancestry, the Caucasian-associated cluster contained 80% to 90% of the approximately 380 genotyped donors.

The junction had 8 bases not matched to a gene; V was cut back by 5 bases and J by 6 bases. From germline, CDR1 is SGHRS and CDR2 YFSETQ. The CDR3 consists of 14 residues. PCR involved 60 Vbeta and 13 Jbeta primers. As processed by the authors: There were 80 million or so unique TCR beta chains by a later count, and about 11 million of them were shared. The table came from immunoSEQ multiplex PCR; TCRdb's copy has only in-frame clones and leaves some out. Clonal size and the V and J genes are those of that table, whereas D and trimming came from the DNA. Recorded here are 53,000 or so clones; the top ten clones represent roughly 12%. Study-level findings and limits: Most CMV-associated TCR beta chains were later found to appear HLA-restricted. The study labeled 150 or so TCR beta chains cytomegalovirus-associated.

The sequence was collected from a man between 18 and 35 years old in good health and CMV-seropositive. The rearrangement joins TRBV5-1 to TRBJ2-3, with TRBD1 matching over 8 bases. Specimen: PBMCs. The CDR3 loop is CASSRAGGWDTQYF. Written as DNA, the CDR3 is TGCGCCAGCAGTCGAGCAGGGGGCTGGGATACGCAGTATTTT.